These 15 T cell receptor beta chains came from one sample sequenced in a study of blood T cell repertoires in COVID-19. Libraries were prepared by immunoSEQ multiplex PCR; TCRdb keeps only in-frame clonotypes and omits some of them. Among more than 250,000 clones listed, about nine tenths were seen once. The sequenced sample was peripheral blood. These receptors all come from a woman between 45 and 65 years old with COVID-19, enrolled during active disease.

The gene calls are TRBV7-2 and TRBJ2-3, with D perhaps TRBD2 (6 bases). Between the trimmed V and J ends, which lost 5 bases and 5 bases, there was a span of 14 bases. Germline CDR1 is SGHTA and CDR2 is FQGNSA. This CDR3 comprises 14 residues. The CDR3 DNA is TGTGCCAGCAGCCTTACGGGAGTTGTAGATACGCAGTATTTT. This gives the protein CASSLTGVVDTQYF.

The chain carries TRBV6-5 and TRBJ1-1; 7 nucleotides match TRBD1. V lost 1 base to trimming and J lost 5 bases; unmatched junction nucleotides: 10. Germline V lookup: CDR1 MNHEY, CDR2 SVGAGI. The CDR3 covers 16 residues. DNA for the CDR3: TGTGCCAGCAGTTACTTAGACAGGGAATTGGGGACTGAAGCTTTCTTT. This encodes CASSYLDRELGTEAFF.

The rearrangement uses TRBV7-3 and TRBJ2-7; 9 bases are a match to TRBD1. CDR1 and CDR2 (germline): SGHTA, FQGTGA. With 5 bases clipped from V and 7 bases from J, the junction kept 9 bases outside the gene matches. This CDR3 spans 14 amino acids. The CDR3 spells CASSMQPGQGEQYF. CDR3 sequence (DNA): TGTGCCAGCAGCATGCAACCGGGACAGGGAGAGCAGTACTTC.

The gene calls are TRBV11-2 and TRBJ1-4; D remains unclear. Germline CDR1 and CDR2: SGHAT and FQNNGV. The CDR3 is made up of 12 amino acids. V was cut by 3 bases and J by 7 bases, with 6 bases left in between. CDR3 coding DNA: TGTGCCAGCAGCTTCATTTCTGAAAAACTGTTTTTT. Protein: CASSFISEKLFF.

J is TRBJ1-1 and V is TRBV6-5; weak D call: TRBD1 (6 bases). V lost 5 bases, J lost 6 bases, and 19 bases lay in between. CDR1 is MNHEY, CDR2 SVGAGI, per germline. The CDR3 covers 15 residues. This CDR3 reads CASSRGLGAGAEAFF. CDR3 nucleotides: TGTGCCAGCAGTCGAGGTTTGGGGGCGGGGGCTGAAGCTTTCTTT.

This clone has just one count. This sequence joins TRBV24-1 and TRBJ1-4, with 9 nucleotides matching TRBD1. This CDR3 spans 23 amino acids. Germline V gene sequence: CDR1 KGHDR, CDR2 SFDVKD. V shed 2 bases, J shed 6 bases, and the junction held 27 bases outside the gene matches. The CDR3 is CATSDCQQGARLHVGVLHEKLFF. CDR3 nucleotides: TGTGCCACCAGTGATTGCCAACAGGGGGCAAGGCTCCACGTAGGCGTCTTACATGAAAAACTGTTTTTT.

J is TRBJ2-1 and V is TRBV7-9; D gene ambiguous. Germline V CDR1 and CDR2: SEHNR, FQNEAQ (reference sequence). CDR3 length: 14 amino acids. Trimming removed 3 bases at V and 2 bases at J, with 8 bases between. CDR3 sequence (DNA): TGTGCCAGCAGCTTGGGCTTGACCTACAATGAGCAGTTCTTC. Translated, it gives CASSLGLTYNEQFF.

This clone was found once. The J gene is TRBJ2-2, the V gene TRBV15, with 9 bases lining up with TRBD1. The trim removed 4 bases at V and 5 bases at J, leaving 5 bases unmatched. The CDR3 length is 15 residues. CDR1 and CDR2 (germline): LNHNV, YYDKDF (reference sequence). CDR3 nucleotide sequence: TGTGCCACCAGCATGGGACAGGGCCGGACCGGGGAGCTGTTTTTT. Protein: CATSMGQGRTGELFF. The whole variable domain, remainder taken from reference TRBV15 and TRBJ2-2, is DAMVIQNPRYQVTQFGKPVTLSCSQTLNHNVMYWYQQKSSQAPKLLFHYYDKDFNNEADTPDNFQSRRPNTSFCFLDIRSPGLGDTAMYLCATSMGQGRTGELFFGEGSRLTVL.

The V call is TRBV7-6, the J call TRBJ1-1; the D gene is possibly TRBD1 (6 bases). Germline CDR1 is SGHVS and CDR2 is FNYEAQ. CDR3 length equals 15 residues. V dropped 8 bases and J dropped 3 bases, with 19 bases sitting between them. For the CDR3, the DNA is TGTGCCAGCGGGCCGAGCTCAGGGGCCTACACTGAAGCTTTCTTT. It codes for CASGPSSGAYTEAFF.

The CDR3 region has the DNA TGTGCCAGCAGTTTACGGACAGACGATAATGAAAAACTGTTTTTT. Protein sequence: CASSLRTDDNEKLFF. The chain combines TRBV27 with TRBJ1-4; tentatively, D is TRBD1 (6 bases). There are 15 residues in the CDR3. In germline, CDR1 is MNHEY, CDR2 SMNVEV (reference sequence). V was trimmed by 2 bases and J by 4 bases, leaving 11 bases between them.

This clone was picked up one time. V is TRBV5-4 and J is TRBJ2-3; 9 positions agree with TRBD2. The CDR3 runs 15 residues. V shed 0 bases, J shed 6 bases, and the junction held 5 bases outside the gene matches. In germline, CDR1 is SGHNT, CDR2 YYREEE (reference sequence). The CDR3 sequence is CASSLAGSGGDTQYF. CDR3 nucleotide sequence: TGTGCCAGCAGCTTGGCCGGCAGCGGGGGGGATACGCAGTATTTT.

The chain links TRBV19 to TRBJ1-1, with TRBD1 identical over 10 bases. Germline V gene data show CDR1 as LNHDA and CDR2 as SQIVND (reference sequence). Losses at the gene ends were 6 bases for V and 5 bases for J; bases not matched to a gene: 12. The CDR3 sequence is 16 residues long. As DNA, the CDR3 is TGTGCCAGTAGCGACAGGGGGCTCCGGGGTAGGACTGAAGCTTTCTTT. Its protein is CASSDRGLRGRTEAFF.

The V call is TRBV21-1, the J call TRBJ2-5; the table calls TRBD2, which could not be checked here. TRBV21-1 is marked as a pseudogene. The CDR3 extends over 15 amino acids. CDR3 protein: CASSIERESGETQYF. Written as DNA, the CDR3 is TGTGCCAGCAGCATAGAGCGGGAGTCGGGAGAGACCCAGTACTTC.

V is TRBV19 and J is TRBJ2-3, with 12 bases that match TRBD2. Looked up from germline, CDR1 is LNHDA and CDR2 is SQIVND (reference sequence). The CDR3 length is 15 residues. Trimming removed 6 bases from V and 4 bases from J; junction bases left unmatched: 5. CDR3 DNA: TGTGCCAGTAGAGATCTAGCGGGAGGGGCAGATACGCAGTATTTT. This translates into CASRDLAGGADTQYF. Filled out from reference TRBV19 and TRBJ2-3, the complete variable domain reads DGGITQSPKYLFRKEGQNVTLSCEQNLNHDAMYWYRQDPGQGLRLIYYSQIVNDFQKGDIAEGYSVSREKKESFPLTVTSAQKNPTAFYLCASRDLAGGADTQYFGPGTRLTVL.

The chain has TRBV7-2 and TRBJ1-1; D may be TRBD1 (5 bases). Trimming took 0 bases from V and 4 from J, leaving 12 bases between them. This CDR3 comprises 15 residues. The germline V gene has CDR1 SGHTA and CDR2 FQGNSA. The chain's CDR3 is CASSLAVGQGTEAFF. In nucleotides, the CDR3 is TGTGCCAGCAGCTTAGCGGTAGGGCAGGGCACTGAAGCTTTCTTT.